The subject of this entry is one TCR beta chain. CDR1 is SGHNT and CDR2 is YENEEA in the germline V gene. This CDR3 spans 14 amino acids. V was shortened by 0 bases and J by 2 bases, with 5 bases between the two germline ends. Sequencing was performed with immunoSEQ multiplex PCR; in TCRdb, only in-frame clones are kept and a portion is missing. The sample holds more than 45,000 clones, roughly 94% seen once. This record comes from a study of cytomegalovirus exposure and HLA in healthy donors. The chain carries TRBV11-3 and TRBJ2-1; D remains unclear. The sample taken for sequencing was PBMCs. The clonotype originates from a man between 18 and 29 years old in good health and CMV-seronegative. The CDR3 here is CASSLDLTYNEQFF. The CDR3 DNA reads TGTGCCAGCAGCTTAGACTTAACCTACAATGAGCAGTTCTTC.